Listed below are T cell receptor beta chains from one sample, sequenced in a study of regulatory T cells in long-lasting Graves disease. TCRdb redid the calling of the multiplex PCR reads with MiXCR, one entry per CDR3 protein. The table shows 500,000 or so distinct CDR3 sequences, with about 16% occurring only once. The sample also formed part of further work on T cells in Graves' hyperthyroidism and ophthalmopathy.

The input for sequencing was peripheral blood mononuclear cells (PBMCs), taken at new diagnosis, from a patient treated with antithyroid drugs. Source of these receptors: a woman aged 40-65 years with Graves disease. The CDR3 runs from the conserved cysteine through the conserved F or W. Fields, in order: D gene, J gene, clone size, V gene, CDR3 protein, CDR3 DNA. D genes are given only for firm matches. Clone size is shown for a subset of rows, as once, few, many or a class of expanded clone.

D: TRBD1; J: TRBJ2-1; size: NA; V: TRBV20-1; CDR3: CTLGDRGGVAAYNEQFF; DNA: TGCACCCTAGGGGACAGGGGGGGTGTTGCGGCCTACAATGAGCAGTTCTTC
D: NA; J: TRBJ1-1; size: many; V: TRBV7-9; CDR3: CASSSWGWGRDTEAFF; DNA: TGTGCCAGCAGCTCCTGGGGGTGGGGAAGAGACACTGAAGCTTTCTTT
D: NA; J: TRBJ1-2; size: few; V: TRBV7-3; CDR3: CASSLTARGYTF; DNA: TGTGCCAGCAGCTTAACAGCTAGGGGCTACACCTTC
D: NA; J: TRBJ2-6; size: few; V: TRBV6-1; CDR3: CASTPLRWDRLSGANVLTF; DNA: TGTGCCAGCACTCCCCTACGGTGGGACCGACTCTCTGGGGCCAACGTCCTGACTTTC
D: TRBD1; J: TRBJ1-2; size: many; V: TRBV2; CDR3: CASSVDRNYGYTF; DNA: TGTGCCAGCAGTGTGGACAGGAACTATGGCTACACCTTC
D: NA; J: TRBJ2-5; size: NA; V: TRBV19; CDR3: CASTNQWGTQYF; DNA: TGTGCCAGTACCAATCAGTGGGGGACCCAGTACTTC
D: TRBD1; J: TRBJ2-7; size: few; V: TRBV2; CDR3: CASQTLTGGKAYVEQYF; DNA: TGTGCCAGCCAAACATTAACAGGGGGAAAGGCTTACGTGGAGCAGTACTTC
D: TRBD2; J: TRBJ2-1; size: few; V: TRBV6-6; CDR3: CASSYSVPGTSGEGSYNEQFF; DNA: TGTGCCAGCAGTTACTCGGTCCCTGGGACTAGCGGGGAGGGGTCCTACAATGAGCAGTTCTTC
D: TRBD2; J: TRBJ2-3; size: many; V: TRBV11-1; CDR3: CASSLSGESTDTQYF; DNA: TGTGCCAGCAGCCTCAGCGGGGAGAGCACAGATACGCAGTATTTT
D: TRBD2; J: TRBJ2-1; size: many; V: TRBV6-1; CDR3: CASTAAGGGNEQFF; DNA: TGTGCCAGCACTGCAGCGGGGGGAGGCAATGAGCAGTTCTTC
D: NA; J: TRBJ2-4; size: few; V: TRBV19; CDR3: CASSHLPSDIQYF; DNA: TGTGCCAGTAGTCATCTCCCCTCGGACATTCAGTACTTC
D: NA; J: TRBJ1-6; size: many; V: TRBV12-3/TRBV12-4; CDR3: CASSFGENNSPLHF; DNA: TGTGCCAGCAGTTTTGGGGAAAATAATTCACCCCTCCACTTT
D: NA; J: TRBJ1-2; size: NA; V: TRBV12-3/TRBV12-4; CDR3: CASSERDDDYDGYTF; DNA: TGTGCCAGCAGTGAAAGGGACGACGACTATGATGGCTACACCTTC
D: TRBD1; J: TRBJ2-5; size: many; V: TRBV28; CDR3: CASSLGTDYQETQYF; DNA: TGTGCCAGCAGCCTCGGGACAGATTACCAAGAGACCCAGTACTTC
D: TRBD2; J: TRBJ2-7; size: NA; V: TRBV7-9; CDR3: CASSSSRVLAGYEQYF; DNA: TGTGCCAGCAGCTCCTCCCGAGTACTAGCGGGGTACGAGCAGTACTTC